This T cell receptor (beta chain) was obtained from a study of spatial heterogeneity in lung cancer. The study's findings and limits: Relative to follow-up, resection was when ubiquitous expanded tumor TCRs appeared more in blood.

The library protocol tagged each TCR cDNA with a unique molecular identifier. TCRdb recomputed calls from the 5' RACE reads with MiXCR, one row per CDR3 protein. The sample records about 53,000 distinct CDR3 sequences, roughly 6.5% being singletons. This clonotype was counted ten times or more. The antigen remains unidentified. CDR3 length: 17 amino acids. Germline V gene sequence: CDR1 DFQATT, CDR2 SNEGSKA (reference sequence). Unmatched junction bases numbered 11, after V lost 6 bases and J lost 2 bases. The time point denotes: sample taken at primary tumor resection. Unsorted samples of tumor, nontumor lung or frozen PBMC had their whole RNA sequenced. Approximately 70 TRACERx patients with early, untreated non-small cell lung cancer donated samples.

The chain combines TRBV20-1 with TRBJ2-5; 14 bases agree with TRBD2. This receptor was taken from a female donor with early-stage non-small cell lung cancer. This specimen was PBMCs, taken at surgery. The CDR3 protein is CSATPGLAGVGQETQYF. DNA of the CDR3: TGCAGTGCCACGCCGGGACTAGCGGGGGTCGGGCAAGAGACCCAGTACTTC.